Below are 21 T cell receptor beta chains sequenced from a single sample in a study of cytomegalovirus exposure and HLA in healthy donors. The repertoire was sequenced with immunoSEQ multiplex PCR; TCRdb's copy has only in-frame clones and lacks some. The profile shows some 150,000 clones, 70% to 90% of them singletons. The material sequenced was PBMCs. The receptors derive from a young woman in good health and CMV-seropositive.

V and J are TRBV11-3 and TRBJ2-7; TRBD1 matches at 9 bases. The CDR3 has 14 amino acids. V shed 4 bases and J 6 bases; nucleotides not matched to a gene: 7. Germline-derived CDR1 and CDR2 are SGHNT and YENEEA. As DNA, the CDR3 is TGTGCCAGCAGCTCGGGACAGGGTTCACTCGAGCAGTACTTC. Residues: CASSSGQGSLEQYF.

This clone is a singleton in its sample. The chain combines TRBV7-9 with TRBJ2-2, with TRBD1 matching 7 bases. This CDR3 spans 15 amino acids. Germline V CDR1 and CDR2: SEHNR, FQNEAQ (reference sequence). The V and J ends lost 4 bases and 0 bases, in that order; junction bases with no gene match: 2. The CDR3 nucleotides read TGTGCCAGCAGCTCGGGACAGACGAACACCGGGGAGCTGTTTTTT. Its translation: CASSSGQTNTGELFF.

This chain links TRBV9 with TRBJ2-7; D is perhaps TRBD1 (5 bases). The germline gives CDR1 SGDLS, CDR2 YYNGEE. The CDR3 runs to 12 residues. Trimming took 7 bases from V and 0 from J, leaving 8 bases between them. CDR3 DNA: TGTGCCAGCGGGGCAGACTCCTACGAGCAGTACTTC. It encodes CASGADSYEQYF. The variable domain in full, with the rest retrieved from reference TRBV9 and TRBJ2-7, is DSGVTQTPKHLITATGQRVTLRCSPRSGDLSVYWYQQSLDQGLQFLIQYYNGEERAKGNILERFSAQQFPDLHSELNLSSLELGDSALYFCASGADSYEQYFGPGTRLTVT.

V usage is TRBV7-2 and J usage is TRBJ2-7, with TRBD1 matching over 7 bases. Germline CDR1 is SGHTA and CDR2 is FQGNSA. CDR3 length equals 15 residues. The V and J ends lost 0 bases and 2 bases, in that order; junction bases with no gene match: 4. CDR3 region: CASSLADRVTYEQYF. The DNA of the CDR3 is TGTGCCAGCAGCTTAGCTGACAGGGTGACCTACGAGCAGTACTTC.

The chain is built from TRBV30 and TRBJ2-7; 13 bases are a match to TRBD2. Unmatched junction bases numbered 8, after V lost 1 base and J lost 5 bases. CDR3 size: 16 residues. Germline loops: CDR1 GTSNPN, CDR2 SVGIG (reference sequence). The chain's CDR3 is CAWSALRTSGRDEQYF. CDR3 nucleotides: TGTGCCTGGAGTGCTCTTCGGACTAGCGGGAGAGACGAGCAGTACTTC.

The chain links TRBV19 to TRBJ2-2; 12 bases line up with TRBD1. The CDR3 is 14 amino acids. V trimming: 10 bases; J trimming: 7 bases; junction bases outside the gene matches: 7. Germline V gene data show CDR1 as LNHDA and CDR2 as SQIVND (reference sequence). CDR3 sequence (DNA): TGTGCCACCAGGGACAGGGGGCCGGGCGGGGAGCTGTTTTTT. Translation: CATRDRGPGGELFF.

In DNA form, the CDR3 reads TGTGCCAGCAGCTTAAACGAGGGACTCACAGATACGCAGTATTTT. Residues: CASSLNEGLTDTQYF. The genes are TRBV13 and TRBJ2-3; a weak D match, TRBD2 (6 bases). Between the trimmed V and J ends, which lost 2 bases and 2 bases, there was a span of 11 bases. This CDR3 is 15 amino acids long. Germline V gene data show CDR1 as PRHDT and CDR2 as FYEKMQ (reference sequence).

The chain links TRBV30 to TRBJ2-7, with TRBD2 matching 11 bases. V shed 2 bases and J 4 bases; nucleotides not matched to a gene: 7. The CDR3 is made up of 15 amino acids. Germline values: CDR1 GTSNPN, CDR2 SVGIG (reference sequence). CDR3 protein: CAWSPTSGTPYEQYF. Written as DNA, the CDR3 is TGTGCCTGGAGTCCGACTAGCGGGACGCCTTACGAGCAGTACTTC.

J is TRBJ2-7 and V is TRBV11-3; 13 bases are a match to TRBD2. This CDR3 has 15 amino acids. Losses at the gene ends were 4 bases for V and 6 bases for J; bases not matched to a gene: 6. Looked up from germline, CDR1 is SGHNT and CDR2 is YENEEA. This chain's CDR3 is CASSSGLAGSGEQYF. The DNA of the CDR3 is TGTGCCAGCAGCTCGGGACTAGCGGGATCCGGCGAGCAGTACTTC.

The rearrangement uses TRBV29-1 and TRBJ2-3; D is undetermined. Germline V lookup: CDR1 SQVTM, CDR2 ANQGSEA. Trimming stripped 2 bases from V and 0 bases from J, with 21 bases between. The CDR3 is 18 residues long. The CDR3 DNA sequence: TGCAGCGTTGAATCAGCAGAGTGGCAGGCCGGTAGCACAGATACGCAGTATTTT. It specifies CSVESAEWQAGSTDTQYF.

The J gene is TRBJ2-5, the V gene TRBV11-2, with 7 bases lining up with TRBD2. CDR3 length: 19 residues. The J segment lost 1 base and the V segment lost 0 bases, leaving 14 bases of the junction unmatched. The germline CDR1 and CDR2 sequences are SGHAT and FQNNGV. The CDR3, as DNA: TGTGCCAGCAGCTTAGATCGGGGGGTCGCGGACTACTTCCAAGAGACCCAGTACTTC. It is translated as CASSLDRGVADYFQETQYF.

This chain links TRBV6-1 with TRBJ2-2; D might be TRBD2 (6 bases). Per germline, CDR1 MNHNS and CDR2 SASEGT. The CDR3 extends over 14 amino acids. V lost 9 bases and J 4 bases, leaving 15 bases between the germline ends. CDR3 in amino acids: CASLLASGTGELFF. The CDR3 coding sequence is TGTGCCAGTTTACTAGCTTCGGGCACCGGGGAGCTGTTTTTT.

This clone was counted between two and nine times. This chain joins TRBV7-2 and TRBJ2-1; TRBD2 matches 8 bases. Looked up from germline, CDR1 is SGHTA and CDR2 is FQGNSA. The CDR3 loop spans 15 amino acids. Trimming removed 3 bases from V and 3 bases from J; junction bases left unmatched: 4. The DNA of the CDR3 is TGTGCCAGCAGCTTCTCGAGCGGGAGCTACAATGAGCAGTTCTTC. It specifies CASSFSSGSYNEQFF.

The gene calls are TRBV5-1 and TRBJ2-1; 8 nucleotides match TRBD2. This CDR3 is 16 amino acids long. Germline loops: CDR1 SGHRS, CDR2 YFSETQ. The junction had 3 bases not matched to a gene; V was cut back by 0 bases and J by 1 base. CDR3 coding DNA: TGCGCCAGCAGCTTGGGGACTAGCAGATCCTACAATGAGCAGTTCTTC. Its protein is CASSLGTSRSYNEQFF.

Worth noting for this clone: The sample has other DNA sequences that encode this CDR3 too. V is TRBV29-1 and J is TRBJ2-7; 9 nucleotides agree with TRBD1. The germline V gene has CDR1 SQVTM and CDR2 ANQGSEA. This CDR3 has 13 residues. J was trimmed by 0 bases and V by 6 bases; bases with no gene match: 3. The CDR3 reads CSVGTGTSYEQYF. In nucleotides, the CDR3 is TGCAGCGTAGGGACAGGGACCTCCTACGAGCAGTACTTC.

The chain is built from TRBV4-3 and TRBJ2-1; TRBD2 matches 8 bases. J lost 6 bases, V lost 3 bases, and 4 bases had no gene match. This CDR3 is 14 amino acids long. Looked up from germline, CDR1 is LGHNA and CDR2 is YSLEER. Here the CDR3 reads CASSQKRGPNEQFF. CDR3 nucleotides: TGCGCCAGCAGCCAGAAGCGGGGGCCCAATGAGCAGTTCTTC.

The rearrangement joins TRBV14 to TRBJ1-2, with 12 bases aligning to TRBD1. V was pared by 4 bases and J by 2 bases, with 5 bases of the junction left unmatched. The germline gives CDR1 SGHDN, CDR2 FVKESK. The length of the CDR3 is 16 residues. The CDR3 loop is CASSRGTGGSNYGYTF. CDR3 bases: TGTGCCAGCAGCCGAGGGACAGGGGGCTCGAACTATGGCTACACCTTC.

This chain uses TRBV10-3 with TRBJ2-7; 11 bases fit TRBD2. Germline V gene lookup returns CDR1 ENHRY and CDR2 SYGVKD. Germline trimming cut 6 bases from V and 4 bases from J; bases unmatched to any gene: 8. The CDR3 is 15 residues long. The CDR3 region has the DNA TGTGCCATCAGCCAAACTAGCGGGAGCATGTACGAGCAGTACTTC. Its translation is CAISQTSGSMYEQYF.

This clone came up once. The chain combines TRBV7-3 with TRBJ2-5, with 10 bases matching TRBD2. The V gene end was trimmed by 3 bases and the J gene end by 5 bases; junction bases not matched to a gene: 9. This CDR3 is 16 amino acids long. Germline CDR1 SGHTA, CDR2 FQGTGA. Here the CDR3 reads CASSLLAGEGHETQYF. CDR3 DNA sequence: TGTGCCAGCAGCTTGCTAGCGGGGGAGGGCCACGAGACCCAGTACTTC.

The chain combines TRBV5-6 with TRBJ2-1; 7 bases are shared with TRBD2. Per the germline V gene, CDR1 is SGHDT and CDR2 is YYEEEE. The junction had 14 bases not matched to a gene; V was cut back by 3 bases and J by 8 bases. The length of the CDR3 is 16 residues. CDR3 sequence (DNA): TGTGCCAGCAGCTCAAAAACACCGGGACTACGGGATGAGCAGTTCTTC. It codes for CASSSKTPGLRDEQFF. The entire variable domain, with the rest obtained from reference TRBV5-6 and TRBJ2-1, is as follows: DAGVTQSPTHLIKTRGQQVTLRCSPKSGHDTVSWYQQALGQGPQFIFQYYEEEERQRGNFPDRFSGHQFPNYSSELNVNALLLGDSALYLCASSSKTPGLRDEQFFGPGTRLTVL.

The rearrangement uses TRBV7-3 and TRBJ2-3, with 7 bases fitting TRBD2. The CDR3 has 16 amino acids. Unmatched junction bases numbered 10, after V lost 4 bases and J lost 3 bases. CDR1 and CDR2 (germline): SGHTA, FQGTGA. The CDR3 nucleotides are TGTGCCAGCAGCTCCAAGGGAGGACTAGGAACAGATACGCAGTATTTT. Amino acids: CASSSKGGLGTDTQYF. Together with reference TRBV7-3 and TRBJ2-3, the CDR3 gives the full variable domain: GAGVSQTPSNKVTEKGKYVELRCDPISGHTALYWYRQSLGQGPEFLIYFQGTGAADDSGLPNDRFFAVRPEGSVSTLKIQRTERGDSAVYLCASSSKGGLGTDTQYFGPGTRLTVL.